The 10 T cell receptor beta chains given below trace back to one sample, sequenced in a study of blood T cell repertoires in COVID-19. Assay used: immunoSEQ multiplex PCR; TCRdb lists only in-frame clones, some missing. The repertoire has 170,000 or so clones, approximately 86% of them found once; the top ten carry approximately 0.6%. Input material: peripheral blood. The source is a man aged 55-75 years with COVID-19, enrolled during active disease.

J is TRBJ1-3 and V is TRBV7-2; D ambiguous. V shed 5 bases and J shed 1 base, with 9 bases lying between them. There are 14 residues in the CDR3. Germline loops: CDR1 SGHTA, CDR2 FQGNSA. CDR3 nucleotides: TGTGCCAGCAGCCCACAGACGTCTGGAAACACCATATATTTT. This codes for CASSPQTSGNTIYF.

V gene TRBV7-9 combines with J gene TRBJ2-5, with 7 positions matching TRBD2. Per germline, CDR1 SEHNR and CDR2 FQNEAQ (reference sequence). There are 14 residues in the CDR3. Trimming removed 5 bases from V and 5 bases from J; junction bases left unmatched: 8. CDR3 protein: CASSQREGGETQYF. Written as DNA, the CDR3 is TGTGCCAGCAGCCAAAGGGAGGGTGGGGAGACCCAGTACTTC.

The V gene is TRBV4-1, the J gene TRBJ1-6, with D perhaps TRBD1 (6 bases). Germline V CDR1 and CDR2: MGHRA, YSYEKL. V dropped 1 base and J dropped 10 bases, with 14 bases sitting between them. The CDR3 totals 15 residues. CDR3 DNA sequence: TGCGCCAGCAGCCAAGCCGACAGGCTTGGATCACCCCTCCACTTT. It encodes CASSQADRLGSPLHF.

The chain carries TRBV3-1 (or the pseudogene TRBV3-2) and TRBJ2-2; 13 nucleotides match TRBD2. V lost 2 bases and J lost 5; bases outside the gene matches: 2. Germline CDR1 is LGHDT and CDR2 is YNNKEL (reference sequence). There are 16 residues in the CDR3. CDR3 sequence (DNA): TGTGCCAGCAGCCAAACTAGCGGGAGGGGAACCGGGGAGCTGTTTTTT. This gives the protein CASSQTSGRGTGELFF.

The chain recombines TRBV5-8 with TRBJ1-3, with 10 nucleotides matching TRBD1. The CDR3 is 14 residues long. J lost 10 bases, V lost 5 bases, and 9 bases had no gene match. Looked up from germline, CDR1 is SGHTS and CDR2 is YDEGEE. The CDR3 DNA sequence: TGTGCCAGCAGACGGACAGGGGGAGGCCTTACCATATATTTT. Translated, it gives CASRRTGGGLTIYF.

This clone has just one count. This chain connects TRBV7-2 to TRBJ1-3; no definite D call. With 0 bases removed from V and 3 bases from J, the gap between germline ends came to 9 bases. Per germline, CDR1 SGHTA and CDR2 FQGNSA. The CDR3 is made up of 15 amino acids. The CDR3 DNA reads as TGTGCCAGCAGCTTAGCTTTCCCCAGTGGAAACACCATATATTTT. Its protein product is CASSLAFPSGNTIYF.

V gene TRBV6-5 combines with J gene TRBJ1-2, with TRBD1 as a possible D gene (5 bases). The germline V gene has CDR1 MNHEY and CDR2 SVGAGI. CDR3 length: 13 amino acids. Trimming stripped 0 bases from V and 14 bases from J, with 16 bases between. The CDR3 spells CASSYSRGGIWTF. In DNA, the CDR3 is TGTGCCAGCAGTTACTCCCGGGGGGGGATCTGGACCTTC.

This clone was counted a few times. V gene TRBV7-2 combines with J gene TRBJ1-2; the D is unclear. Between the trimmed V and J ends, which lost 1 base and 3 bases, there was a span of 15 bases. CDR3 length: 16 amino acids. Germline loops: CDR1 SGHTA, CDR2 FQGNSA. The CDR3 bases are TGTGCCAGCAGCTTAGGAGGAGGGCGTATCGACTATGGCTACACCTTC. Amino acid sequence: CASSLGGGRIDYGYTF.

This clone was counted a single time. The rearrangement joins TRBV7-2 to TRBJ1-5, with 7 nucleotides matching TRBD1. The junction had 5 bases not matched to a gene; V was cut back by 5 bases and J by 4 bases. The CDR3 is 14 residues long. The germline gives CDR1 SGHTA, CDR2 FQGNSA. The CDR3: CASSKDRANQPQHF. The DNA for the CDR3 is TGTGCCAGCAGCAAAGACAGGGCTAATCAGCCCCAGCATTTT. The whole variable domain, remainder taken from reference TRBV7-2 and TRBJ1-5, is GAGVSQSPSNKVTEKGKDVELRCDPISGHTALYWYRQSLGQGLEFLIYFQGNSAPDKSGLPSDRFSAERTGGSVSTLTIQRTQQEDSAVYLCASSKDRANQPQHFGDGTRLSIL.

This clone was counted a few times. The genes are TRBV19 and TRBJ1-5; maybe TRBD1 (5 bases). CDR3 length: 16 amino acids. Germline CDR1 and CDR2: LNHDA and SQIVND (reference sequence). V was trimmed by 3 bases and J by 3 bases, leaving 15 bases between them. The CDR3 loop reads CASSMAGSVYNQPQHF. The CDR3 DNA reads as TGTGCCAGTAGTATGGCAGGGTCTGTCTACAATCAGCCCCAGCATTTT.